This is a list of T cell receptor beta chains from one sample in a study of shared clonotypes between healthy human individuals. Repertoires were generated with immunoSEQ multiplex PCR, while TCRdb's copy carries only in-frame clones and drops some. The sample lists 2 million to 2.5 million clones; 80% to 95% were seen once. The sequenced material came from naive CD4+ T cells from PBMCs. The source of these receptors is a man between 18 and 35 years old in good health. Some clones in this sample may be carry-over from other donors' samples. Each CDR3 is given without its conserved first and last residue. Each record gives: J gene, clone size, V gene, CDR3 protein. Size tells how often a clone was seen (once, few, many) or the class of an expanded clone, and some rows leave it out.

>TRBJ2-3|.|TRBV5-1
ASSLESRGSTQY
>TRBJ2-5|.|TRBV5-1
ASSLVSFRETQY
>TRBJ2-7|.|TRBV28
ASSTQGLAVDYEQY
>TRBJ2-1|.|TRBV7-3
ASSPNPSSGRGFEQF
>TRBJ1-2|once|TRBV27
ASSWDTNYGYT
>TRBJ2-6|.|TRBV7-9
ASSPTGINVLT
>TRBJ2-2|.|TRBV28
ASSSGVINTGELF
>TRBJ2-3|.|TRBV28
ASSLRPGRGSTDTQY
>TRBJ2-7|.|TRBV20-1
SPDRLDEQY
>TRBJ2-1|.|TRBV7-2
ASSRSGSTLDEQF
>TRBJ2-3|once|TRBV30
AWTPGLADTDTQY
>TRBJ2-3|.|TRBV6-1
ASSADDFTDTQY
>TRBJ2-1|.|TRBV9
ASSAGVSSYNEQF
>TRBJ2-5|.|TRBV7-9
ASRGWGTQY
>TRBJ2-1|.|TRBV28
ASRSGLAAYNEQF
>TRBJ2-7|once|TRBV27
ASSFAGVGGYEQY
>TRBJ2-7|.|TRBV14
ASSHGSGDEQY
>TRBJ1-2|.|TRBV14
ASSQFPGQGALGYT
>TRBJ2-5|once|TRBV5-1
ASSAIQETQY
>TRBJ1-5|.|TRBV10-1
ASSESPRGNSNQPQH
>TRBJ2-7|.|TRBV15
ATSRDKGKRTNYEQY
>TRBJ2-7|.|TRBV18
ASSPSDLPYEQY
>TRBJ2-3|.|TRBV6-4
ASSDSGLATDTQY
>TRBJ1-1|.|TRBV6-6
ASSYVQGAGEAF
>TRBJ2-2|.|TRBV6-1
ASSGRDRASTGELF
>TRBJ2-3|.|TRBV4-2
ASSLRGAYTDTQY
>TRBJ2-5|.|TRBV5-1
ASSSGPAGLQETQY
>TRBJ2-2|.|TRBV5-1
ASSPELGELF
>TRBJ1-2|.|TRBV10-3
AISAETSNYGYT
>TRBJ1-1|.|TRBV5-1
ASSLEQGRGTEAF
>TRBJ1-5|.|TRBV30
AWSGRTGINQPQH
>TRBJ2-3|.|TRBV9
ASSGDPSVTDTQY
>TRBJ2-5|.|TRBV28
ASSLLAGAQETQY
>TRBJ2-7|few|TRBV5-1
ASSLEYEQY
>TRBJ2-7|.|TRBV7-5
VRSRGHPYEQY